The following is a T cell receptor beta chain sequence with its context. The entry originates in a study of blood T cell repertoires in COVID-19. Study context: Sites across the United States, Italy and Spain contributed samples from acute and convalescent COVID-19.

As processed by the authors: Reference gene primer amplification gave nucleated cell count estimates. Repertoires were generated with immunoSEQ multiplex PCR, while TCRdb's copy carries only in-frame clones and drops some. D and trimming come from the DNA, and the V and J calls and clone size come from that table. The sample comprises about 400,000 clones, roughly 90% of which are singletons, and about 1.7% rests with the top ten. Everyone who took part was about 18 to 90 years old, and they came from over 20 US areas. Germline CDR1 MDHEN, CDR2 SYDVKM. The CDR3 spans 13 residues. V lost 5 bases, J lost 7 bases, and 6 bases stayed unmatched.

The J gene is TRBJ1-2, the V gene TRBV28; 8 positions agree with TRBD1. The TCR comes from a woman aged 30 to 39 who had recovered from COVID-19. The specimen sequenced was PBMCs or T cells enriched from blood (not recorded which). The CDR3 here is CASSLRTGFGYTF. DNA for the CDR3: TGTGCCAGCAGTCTGAGGACAGGGTTTGGCTACACCTTC.